This T cell receptor beta chain was obtained from a study of molecular identifiers for immune sequencing clone quantification (dated by TCRdb to about 2018). In terms of the full investigation: For a replicate experiment, RNA from around 20,000 or 99,000 naive CD8 T cells was divided into five aliquots, of which four were sequenced. This methods study used CD8 T cells to benchmark TCR RNA copy counting and molecular-identifier clustering-based TCR repertoire sequencing (MIDCIRS). Broad study findings and their caveats: Highly expanded clone sizes could be underestimated if identical TCR molecules share a barcode. In CMV-specific effector cells, clones with more than 20 RNA copies accounted for over 99% of molecules, whereas in naive cells such clones accounted for under 1%. Modeling gave about three recovered TCR RNA copies per cell versus approximately 11 by digital PCR, implying roughly 28% capture efficiency. When barcode sub-clustering was omitted, TCR diversity was inflated by chimeric consensus sequences, with chimeras reaching as high as 47%. Spiked-in Jurkat TCR RNA (around eleven copies' worth), which is not part of the donor repertoire, was contained in the naive libraries. A single cell's worth of spiked-in Jurkat TCR RNA was reported detectable even among approximately 930,000 naive CD8 T cells.

Library creation used PCR. Sequencing used a NextSeq 500. Bulk TCR libraries were prepared as previously described, using TCR primers listed in Table S5. Purification of total RNA was performed with the Qiagen AllPrep DNA/RNA kit. Before any analysis, reads coming from multiple sequencing runs of the same library were combined into one pool. In the paper's pipeline: Reads were retained only if the reads had an exact TCR constant sequence, and the retained reads were trimmed to 150 nt and grouped according to their 12-nt molecular barcodes. Reads in each barcode group were sub-clustered using a 15% Levenshtein threshold, and a quality-weighted consensus sequence was built for each RNA molecule. Non-functional sequences were filtered out, along with any lower-count sequence sitting one edit away from another sequence. Based on a fit of two negative binomial distributions, barcode sub-clusters having less than 20% of the maximum read count were discarded. TCRdb redid the processing of the public reads, applying fastp at Q25 and MiXCR, and retained in-frame beta chains. Merged by CDR3 protein, the rows form single entries marked with the most common genes and DNA. The V and J calls, along with clone size, are taken from TCRdb and not from the paper's own processing. The sample includes around 460,000 distinct CDR3 sequences, with under 30% observed a single time. The ten largest clones represent under 0.8% of the sample.

V is trimmed back by 3 bases and J by 7 bases, and the junction contains 6 bases that no gene match accounts for. Its CDR3 holds 12 amino acids, cysteine through phenylalanine. Left in the record is the CDR3 DNA by itself, 36 bases read in frame from the first base. CDR1 and CDR2 were assigned from the germline V gene (reference sequence) as DFQATT and SNEGSKA. Naive CD8 T cell libraries were made from around 18,000 to 910,000 sorted cells using 10%, 30% or 50% of purified RNA. On a BD FACSAria II, naive CD8 T cells were FACS-sorted as CD8+CD4-CCR7+CD45RA+ and collected into RLT Plus buffer. To test detection sensitivity, Jurkat RNA equivalent to more than 8 TCR copies was spiked into samples of about 19,000-1,000,000 naive CD8 T cells. Enrichment of CD8 T cells was done with RosetteSep CD8+ T Cell Enrichment Cocktail plus Ficoll-Paque, and ACK red cell lysis came afterward. This clonotype was observed a handful of times. Its target antigen remains unknown. One base away there is no much larger clone; base qualities are not given.

The sequenced sample was naive CD8+ T cells from blood, with Jurkat cell RNA spiked in. The sample's cell subset or site label, in plain terms: FACS-sorted CD8+CD4-CCR7+CD45RA+ naive T cells. The source of this sequence is a human donor in good health. Some libraries in this study had Jurkat cell RNA spiked in. The sequence links TRBV20-1 to TRBJ2-7; 7 bases in the middle match TRBD2. The CDR3 region: CSARTSGEEQYF. Read as DNA, the sequence is TGCAGTGCTAGGACCAGCGGGGAGGAGCAGTACTTC.